The clone carrying this T cell receptor (beta chain) was observed a handful of times. Its antigen is not identified. V shed 1 base and J shed 2 bases, with 11 bases lying between them. Germline V gene lookup returns CDR1 SGHTA and CDR2 FQGNSA. The length of the CDR3 is 16 residues. This sample stems from a study of blood T cells in healthy people across ages. Study-level findings and limits: Measured against age, TCR beta diversity per million T cells decreased in a roughly linear manner.

In each sample, at least 6 million PBMCs were isolated. With a J-beta primer mix and a sample-barcoded 5' primer, a second PCR ran 7 to 11 cycles. TCRdb re-called the 5' RACE reads with MiXCR, one entry per CDR3 protein. The sample yields hundreds of thousands of distinct CDR3 sequences, 20% to 25% seen once. The gene calls are TRBV7-2 and TRBJ2-2; D possibly corresponds to TRBD2 (6 bases). The sequence derives from a man between 65 and 85 years old in good health. The material sequenced was blood. The chain's CDR3 is CASSLDGSGNTGELFF. The CDR3, as DNA: TGTGCCAGCAGCTTAGATGGTAGCGGCAACACCGGGGAGCTGTTTTTT.